This is a list of T cell receptor beta chains from one sample in a study of shared clonotypes between healthy human individuals. The table came from immunoSEQ multiplex PCR; TCRdb's copy has only in-frame clones and leaves some out. The sample shows hundreds of thousands of clones, roughly 95% of them seen only once. Material for sequencing was naive CD4+ T cells sorted from blood. Every receptor here comes from a woman in her 30s in good health. CDR3s include the opening cysteine and the closing phenylalanine or tryptophan. D genes are given only for firm matches.

j_call: TRBJ1-2; d_call: NA; v_call: TRBV28; cdr3_aa: CASTGNSYGYTF; cdr3_nt: TGTGCCAGCACCGGAAACAGCTATGGCTACACCTTC
j_call: TRBJ2-6; d_call: NA; v_call: TRBV18; cdr3_aa: CASSPSSGANVLTF; cdr3_nt: TGTGCCAGCTCACCATCATCTGGGGCCAACGTCCTGACTTTC
j_call: TRBJ2-3; d_call: NA; v_call: TRBV5-1; cdr3_aa: CASSQTKGRDTQYF; cdr3_nt: TGCGCCAGCAGCCAGACCAAAGGGCGAGATACGCAGTATTTT
j_call: TRBJ1-2; d_call: NA; v_call: TRBV5-1; cdr3_aa: CASSLTSANYGYTF; cdr3_nt: TGCGCCAGCAGCTTGACCAGCGCTAACTATGGCTACACCTTC
j_call: TRBJ2-3; d_call: TRBD1; v_call: TRBV7-9; cdr3_aa: CASSLGVRTGEDTQYF; cdr3_nt: TGTGCCAGCAGCTTAGGGGTCCGGACAGGGGAAGATACGCAGTATTTT
j_call: TRBJ2-5; d_call: NA; v_call: TRBV9; cdr3_aa: CASSFRSNQETQYF; cdr3_nt: TGTGCCAGCAGCTTTAGGTCGAACCAAGAGACCCAGTACTTC
j_call: TRBJ1-2; d_call: NA; v_call: TRBV9; cdr3_aa: CASSFPGRGGYTF; cdr3_nt: TGTGCCAGCAGCTTTCCGGGCCGCGGCGGCTACACCTTC
j_call: TRBJ1-2; d_call: NA; v_call: TRBV3-1/TRBV3-2; cdr3_aa: CASSQGYTF; cdr3_nt: TGTGCCAGCAGCCAAGGCTACACCTTC
j_call: TRBJ2-3; d_call: NA; v_call: TRBV5-1; cdr3_aa: CASSWTGPGLNIRDTQYF; cdr3_nt: TGCGCCAGCAGCTGGACCGGACCGGGGCTTAATATTAGGGATACGCAGTATTTT
j_call: TRBJ1-1; d_call: NA; v_call: TRBV18; cdr3_aa: CASSLSLGNTEAFF; cdr3_nt: TGTGCCAGCTCGCTGAGTCTTGGGAACACTGAAGCTTTCTTT